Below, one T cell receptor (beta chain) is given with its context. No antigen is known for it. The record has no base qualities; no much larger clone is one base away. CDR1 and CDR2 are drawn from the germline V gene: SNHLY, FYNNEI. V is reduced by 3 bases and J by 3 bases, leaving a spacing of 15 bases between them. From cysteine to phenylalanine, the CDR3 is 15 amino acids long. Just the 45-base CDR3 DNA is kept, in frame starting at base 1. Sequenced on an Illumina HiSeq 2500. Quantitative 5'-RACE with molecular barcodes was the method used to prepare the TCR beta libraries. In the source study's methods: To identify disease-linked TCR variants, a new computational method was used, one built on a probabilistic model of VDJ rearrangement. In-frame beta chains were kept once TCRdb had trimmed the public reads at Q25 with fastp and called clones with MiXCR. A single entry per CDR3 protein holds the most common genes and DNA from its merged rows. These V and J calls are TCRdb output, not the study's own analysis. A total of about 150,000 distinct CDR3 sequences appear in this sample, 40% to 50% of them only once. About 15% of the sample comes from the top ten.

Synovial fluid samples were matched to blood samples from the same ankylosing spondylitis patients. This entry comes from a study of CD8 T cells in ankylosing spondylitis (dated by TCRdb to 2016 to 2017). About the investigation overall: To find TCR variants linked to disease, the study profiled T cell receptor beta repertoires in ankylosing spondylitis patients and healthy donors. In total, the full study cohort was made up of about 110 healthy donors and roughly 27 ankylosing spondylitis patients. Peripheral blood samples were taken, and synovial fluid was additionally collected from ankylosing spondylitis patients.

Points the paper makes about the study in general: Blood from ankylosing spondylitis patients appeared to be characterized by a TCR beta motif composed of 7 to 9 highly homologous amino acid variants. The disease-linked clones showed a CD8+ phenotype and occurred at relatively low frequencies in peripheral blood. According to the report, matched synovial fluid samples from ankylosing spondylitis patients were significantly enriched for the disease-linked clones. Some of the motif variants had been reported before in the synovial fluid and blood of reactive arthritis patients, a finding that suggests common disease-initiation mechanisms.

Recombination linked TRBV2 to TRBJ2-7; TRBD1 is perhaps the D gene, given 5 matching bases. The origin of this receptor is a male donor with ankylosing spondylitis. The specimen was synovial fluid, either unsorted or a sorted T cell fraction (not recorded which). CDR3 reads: CASSDGWQGRYEQYF. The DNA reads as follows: TGTGCCAGCAGTGATGGGTGGCAGGGTCGCTACGAGCAGTACTTC. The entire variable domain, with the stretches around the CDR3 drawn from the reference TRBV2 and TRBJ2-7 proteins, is EPEVTQTPSHQVTQMGQEVILRCVPISNHLYFYWYRQILGQKVEFLVSFYNNEISEKSEIFDDQFSVERPDGSNFTLKIRSTKLEDSAMYFCASSDGWQGRYEQYFGPGTRLTVT.